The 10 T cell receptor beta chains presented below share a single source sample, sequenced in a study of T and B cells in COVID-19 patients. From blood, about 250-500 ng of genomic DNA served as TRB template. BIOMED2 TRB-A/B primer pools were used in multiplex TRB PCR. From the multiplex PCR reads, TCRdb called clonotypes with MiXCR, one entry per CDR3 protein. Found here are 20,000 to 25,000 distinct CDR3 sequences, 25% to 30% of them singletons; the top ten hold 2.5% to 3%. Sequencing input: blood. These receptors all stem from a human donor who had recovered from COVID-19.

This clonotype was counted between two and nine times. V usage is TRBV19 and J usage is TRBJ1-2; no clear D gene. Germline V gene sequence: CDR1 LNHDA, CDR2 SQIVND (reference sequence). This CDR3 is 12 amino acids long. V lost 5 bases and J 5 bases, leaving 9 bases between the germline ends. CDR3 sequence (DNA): TGTGCCAGTAGTCCCGGCTTGTATGGCTACACCTTC. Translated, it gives CASSPGLYGYTF.

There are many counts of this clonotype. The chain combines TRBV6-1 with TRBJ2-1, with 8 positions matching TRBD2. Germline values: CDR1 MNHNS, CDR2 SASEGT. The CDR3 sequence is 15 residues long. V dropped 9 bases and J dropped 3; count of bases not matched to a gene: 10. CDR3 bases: TGTGCCAGTAGTCCGGTAGCGGGAAGCTACAATGAGCAGTTCTTC. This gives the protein CASSPVAGSYNEQFF.

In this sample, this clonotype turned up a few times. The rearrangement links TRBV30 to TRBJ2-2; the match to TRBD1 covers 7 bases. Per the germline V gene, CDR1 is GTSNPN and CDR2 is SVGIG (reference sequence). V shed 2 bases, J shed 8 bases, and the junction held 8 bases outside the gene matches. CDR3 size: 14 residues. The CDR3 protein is CAWSNDRAGGELFF. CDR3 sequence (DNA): TGTGCCTGGAGTAACGACAGGGCAGGGGGGGAGCTGTTTTTT.

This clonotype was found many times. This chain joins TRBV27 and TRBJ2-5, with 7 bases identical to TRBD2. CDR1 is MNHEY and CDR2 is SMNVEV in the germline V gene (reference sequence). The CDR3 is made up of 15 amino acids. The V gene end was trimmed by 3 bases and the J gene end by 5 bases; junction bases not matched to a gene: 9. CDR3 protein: CASSFWGIGGETQYF. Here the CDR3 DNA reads TGTGCCAGCAGTTTCTGGGGTATCGGGGGGGAGACCCAGTACTTC.

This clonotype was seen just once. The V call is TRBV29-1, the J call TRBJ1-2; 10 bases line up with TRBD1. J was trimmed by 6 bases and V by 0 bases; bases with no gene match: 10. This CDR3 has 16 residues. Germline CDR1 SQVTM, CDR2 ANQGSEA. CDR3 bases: TGCAGCGTTGAAGATGAGACAGGGGGCGCCATGAATGGCTACACCTTC. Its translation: CSVEDETGGAMNGYTF. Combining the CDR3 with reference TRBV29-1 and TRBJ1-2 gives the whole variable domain SAVISQKPSRDICQRGTSLTIQCQVDSQVTMMFWYRQQPGQSLTLIATANQGSEATYESGFVIDKFPISRPNLTFSTLTVSNMSPEDSSIYLCSVEDETGGAMNGYTFGSGTRLTVV.

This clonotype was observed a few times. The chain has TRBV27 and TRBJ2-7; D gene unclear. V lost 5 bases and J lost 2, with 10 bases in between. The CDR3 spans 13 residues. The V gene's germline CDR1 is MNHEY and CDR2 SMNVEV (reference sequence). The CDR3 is CASSTDRTYEQYF. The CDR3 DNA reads TGTGCCAGCAGTACCGATAGGACCTACGAGCAGTACTTC.

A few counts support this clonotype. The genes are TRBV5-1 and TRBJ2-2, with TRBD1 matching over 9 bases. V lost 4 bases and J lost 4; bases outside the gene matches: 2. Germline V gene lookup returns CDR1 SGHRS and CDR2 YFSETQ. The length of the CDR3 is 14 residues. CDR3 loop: CASSPGQGTGELFF. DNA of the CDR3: TGCGCCAGCAGCCCGGGACAGGGCACCGGGGAGCTGTTTTTT.

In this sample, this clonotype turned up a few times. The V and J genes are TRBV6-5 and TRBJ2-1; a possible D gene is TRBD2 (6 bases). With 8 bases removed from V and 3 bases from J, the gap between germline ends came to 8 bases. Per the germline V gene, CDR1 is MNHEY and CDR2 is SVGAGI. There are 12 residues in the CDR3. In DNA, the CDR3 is TGTGCCAGCTGGGGGGTCTACAATGAGCAGTTCTTC. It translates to CASWGVYNEQFF.

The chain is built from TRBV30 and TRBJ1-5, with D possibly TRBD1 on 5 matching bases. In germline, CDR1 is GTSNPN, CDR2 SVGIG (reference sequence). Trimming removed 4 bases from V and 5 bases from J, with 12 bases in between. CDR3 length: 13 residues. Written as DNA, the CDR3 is TGTGCCTGGACCGGGGGAAAGGATCAGCCCCAGCATTTT. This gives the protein CAWTGGKDQPQHF.

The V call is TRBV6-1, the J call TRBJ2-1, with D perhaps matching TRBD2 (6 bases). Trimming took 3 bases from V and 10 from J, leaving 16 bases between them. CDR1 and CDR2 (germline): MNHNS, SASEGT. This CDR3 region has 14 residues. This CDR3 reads CASSESNAREEQFF. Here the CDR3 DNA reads TGTGCCAGCAGTGAGTCGAACGCCCGGGAGGAGCAGTTCTTC.